These T cell receptor beta chains were read from a single sample in a study of blood T cells in healthy people across ages. MiXCR was run by TCRdb on the 5' RACE reads, yielding one entry per CDR3 protein. The profile shows 540,000 or so distinct CDR3 sequences, under 55% of them singletons. Sample: blood. The origin of the receptors is a man at least 80 years old in good health. Each CDR3 is given with its conserved first and last residue. Each record gives: D gene, J gene, clone size, V gene, CDR3 DNA, CDR3 protein. The D gene is left open where the match is weak. For some rows the clone size is stated as once, few or many, or as a class when expanded; others skip it.

D gene: NA
J gene: TRBJ2-3
clone size: many
V gene: TRBV6-6
CDR3 DNA: TGTGCCAGCGCAAATGGGGGCACAGATACGCAGTATTTT
CDR3 protein: CASANGGTDTQYF

D gene: NA
J gene: TRBJ1-6
clone size: NA
V gene: TRBV5-1
CDR3 DNA: TGCGCCAGCAGCTTGCCAGATAATTCACCCCTCCACTTT
CDR3 protein: CASSLPDNSPLHF

D gene: NA
J gene: TRBJ1-6
clone size: many
V gene: TRBV6-5
CDR3 DNA: TGTGCCAGCAGTTACTCGGGCAGCCCGAGCTCCTATAATTCACCCCTCCACTTT
CDR3 protein: CASSYSGSPSSYNSPLHF

D gene: NA
J gene: TRBJ1-5
clone size: NA
V gene: TRBV20-1
CDR3 DNA: TGCAGTGCCCTAGAGGGAGCCTCGTGGGTCGGAAATCAGCCCCAGCATTTT
CDR3 protein: CSALEGASWVGNQPQHF

D gene: NA
J gene: TRBJ1-5
clone size: NA
V gene: TRBV7-2
CDR3 DNA: TGTGTCAGCAGCTCCGGGGTGGAGAAGCCCCAGCATTTT
CDR3 protein: CVSSSGVEKPQHF

D gene: NA
J gene: TRBJ2-7
clone size: many
V gene: TRBV6-6
CDR3 DNA: TGTGCCAGCAGTTACCTTAGAGGGTTCTCGAACGAGCAGTACTTC
CDR3 protein: CASSYLRGFSNEQYF

D gene: TRBD1
J gene: TRBJ2-2
clone size: few
V gene: TRBV20-1
CDR3 DNA: TGCAGTGCTAGAGGGACAGGGGCGAACACCGGGGAGCTGTTTTTT
CDR3 protein: CSARGTGANTGELFF

D gene: TRBD2
J gene: TRBJ2-1
clone size: NA
V gene: TRBV29-1
CDR3 DNA: TGCAGCGTTTTCTCCGGGGGGAATAAGCAGTTCTTC
CDR3 protein: CSVFSGGNKQFF

D gene: NA
J gene: TRBJ2-3
clone size: few
V gene: TRBV12-3/TRBV12-4
CDR3 DNA: TGTGCCAGCAGCCCCGGGATCATCAATCGGGATACGCAGTATTTT
CDR3 protein: CASSPGIINRDTQYF

D gene: NA
J gene: TRBJ2-1
clone size: few
V gene: TRBV9
CDR3 DNA: TGTGCCAGCAGCGCGACCCTCCGAAGCGGCACCCTCAGAGATGAGCAGTTCTTC
CDR3 protein: CASSATLRSGTLRDEQFF

D gene: TRBD2
J gene: TRBJ2-1
clone size: few
V gene: TRBV27
CDR3 DNA: TGTGCCAGCAGTTTAGGGACTAGCGGGAGGGGGGAGCAGTTCTTC
CDR3 protein: CASSLGTSGRGEQFF

D gene: TRBD2
J gene: TRBJ2-1
clone size: NA
V gene: TRBV20-1
CDR3 DNA: TGCAGTGCTAGAGATGAACTAGCGGGAATGGATGAGCAGTTCTTC
CDR3 protein: CSARDELAGMDEQFF

D gene: NA
J gene: TRBJ2-7
clone size: NA
V gene: TRBV10-3
CDR3 DNA: TGTGCCATCAGTACCGGGACTCCGGACGAGCAGTACTTC
CDR3 protein: CAISTGTPDEQYF

D gene: TRBD2
J gene: TRBJ2-1
clone size: NA
V gene: TRBV20-1
CDR3 DNA: TGCAGTGCGGACGCGGGGGGCCCTTACAATGAGCAGTTCTTC
CDR3 protein: CSADAGGPYNEQFF

D gene: TRBD1
J gene: TRBJ2-1
clone size: once
V gene: TRBV5-1
CDR3 DNA: TGCGCCAGCAGCGTTGACAGGGCCGGGCAGTTCTTC
CDR3 protein: CASSVDRAGQFF

D gene: TRBD1
J gene: TRBJ2-1
clone size: many
V gene: TRBV24-1
CDR3 DNA: TGTGCCACCAGTGGTTCCGGCACAGGGGCTTTTGAGCAGTTCTTC
CDR3 protein: CATSGSGTGAFEQFF

D gene: TRBD1
J gene: TRBJ2-7
clone size: NA
V gene: TRBV2
CDR3 DNA: TGTGCCAGCAGTGACCGACAGGGAGCAGGTTACGAGCAGTACTTC
CDR3 protein: CASSDRQGAGYEQYF

D gene: TRBD2
J gene: TRBJ2-7
clone size: NA
V gene: TRBV20-1
CDR3 DNA: TGCAGTGCAAGTAGCGGGAGGGCCTTAGACGAGCAGTACTTC
CDR3 protein: CSASSGRALDEQYF

D gene: TRBD1
J gene: TRBJ1-4
clone size: NA
V gene: TRBV24-1
CDR3 DNA: TGTGCCACCAGTGATCGGCGACAGGGGGCGGATGAAAAACTGTTTTTT
CDR3 protein: CATSDRRQGADEKLFF

D gene: NA
J gene: TRBJ2-7
clone size: NA
V gene: TRBV4-3
CDR3 DNA: TGCGCCAGCAGCCAAGACCTGGAGGTAGGAGAGCAGTACTTC
CDR3 protein: CASSQDLEVGEQYF

D gene: NA
J gene: TRBJ2-1
clone size: few
V gene: TRBV20-1
CDR3 DNA: TGCAGTGCTAGTGGGCGGGAGCAGTTCTTC
CDR3 protein: CSASGREQFF

D gene: NA
J gene: TRBJ2-3
clone size: NA
V gene: TRBV25-1
CDR3 DNA: TGTGCCAGCAGTCGGGGCGGGGCAGGAGATACGCAGTATTTT
CDR3 protein: CASSRGGAGDTQYF

D gene: NA
J gene: TRBJ1-1
clone size: few
V gene: TRBV4-1
CDR3 DNA: TGCGCCAGCAGCCACTTATCAGGGGAGGCGCGGGTTAACCCTGAAGCTTTCTTT
CDR3 protein: CASSHLSGEARVNPEAFF

D gene: TRBD2
J gene: TRBJ2-7
clone size: NA
V gene: TRBV7-2
CDR3 DNA: TGTGCCAGCAGGATAAGACTAGCGGGGGAGCAGTACTTC
CDR3 protein: CASRIRLAGEQYF

D gene: TRBD1
J gene: TRBJ1-1
clone size: NA
V gene: TRBV20-1
CDR3 DNA: TGCAGTGCTGGGACAGGCTCCACTGAAGCTTTCTTT
CDR3 protein: CSAGTGSTEAFF

D gene: TRBD2
J gene: TRBJ2-3
clone size: NA
V gene: TRBV14
CDR3 DNA: TGTGCCAGCAGGATTAGCGGGAGCACAGATACGCAGTATTTT
CDR3 protein: CASRISGSTDTQYF

D gene: NA
J gene: TRBJ2-7
clone size: NA
V gene: TRBV2
CDR3 DNA: TGTGCCAGCAGTGAAGCGCGGCAGGGTGTCTACGAGCAGTACTTC
CDR3 protein: CASSEARQGVYEQYF

D gene: NA
J gene: TRBJ2-7
clone size: NA
V gene: TRBV12-3/TRBV12-4
CDR3 DNA: TGTGCCAGCAGTTCTCGGGGACCTTACTACGAGCAGTACTTC
CDR3 protein: CASSSRGPYYEQYF

D gene: TRBD2
J gene: TRBJ2-5
clone size: NA
V gene: TRBV20-1
CDR3 DNA: TGCAGTGCCGGCGGGAGGGCCTCAGGAGAGACCCAGTACTTC
CDR3 protein: CSAGGRASGETQYF

D gene: NA
J gene: TRBJ2-3
clone size: few
V gene: TRBV15
CDR3 DNA: TGTGCCACCAGCAGAGCGGGACTCTATACGCAGTATTTT
CDR3 protein: CATSRAGLYTQYF

D gene: NA
J gene: TRBJ2-1
clone size: NA
V gene: TRBV6-2/TRBV6-3
CDR3 DNA: TGTGCCAGCAGTTACTCCGGGACATCGCAGTTCTTC
CDR3 protein: CASSYSGTSQFF

D gene: TRBD2
J gene: TRBJ2-3
clone size: NA
V gene: TRBV9
CDR3 DNA: TGTGCCAGCAGCGTCCAACCCGGGGGGGGACTCGCTGGGGATACGCAGTATTTT
CDR3 protein: CASSVQPGGGLAGDTQYF

D gene: NA
J gene: TRBJ2-5
clone size: NA
V gene: TRBV29-1
CDR3 DNA: TGCAGCGTTGAAGTGGGGGCAGGCGGAGAGACCCAGTACTTC
CDR3 protein: CSVEVGAGGETQYF

D gene: NA
J gene: TRBJ2-7
clone size: many
V gene: TRBV7-9
CDR3 DNA: TGTGCCAGCAGCCCCTCCGGGGGTGAGCAGTACTTC
CDR3 protein: CASSPSGGEQYF

D gene: NA
J gene: TRBJ2-7
clone size: NA
V gene: TRBV7-2
CDR3 DNA: TGTGCCAGCAGCTTAACAGGGCAGCCCTACGAGCAGTACTTC
CDR3 protein: CASSLTGQPYEQYF

D gene: NA
J gene: TRBJ1-4
clone size: few
V gene: TRBV10-3
CDR3 DNA: TGTGCCATCAGCGAGGGAGGTAACGCTAATGAAAAACTGTTTTTT
CDR3 protein: CAISEGGNANEKLFF

D gene: NA
J gene: TRBJ2-1
clone size: few
V gene: TRBV29-1
CDR3 DNA: TGCAGCGTTGAGTTGTATCAGGAGCAGTTCTTC
CDR3 protein: CSVELYQEQFF

D gene: NA
J gene: TRBJ2-5
clone size: NA
V gene: TRBV13
CDR3 DNA: TGTGCCAGCAGCTTAGGATGGGCAGGGACCCAGTACTTC
CDR3 protein: CASSLGWAGTQYF

D gene: TRBD2
J gene: TRBJ2-3
clone size: few
V gene: TRBV4-2
CDR3 DNA: TGTGCCAGCAGCCAAGATCGGGGCGGGAGAGGATATACGCAGTATTTT
CDR3 protein: CASSQDRGGRGYTQYF

D gene: NA
J gene: TRBJ2-7
clone size: few
V gene: TRBV3-1
CDR3 DNA: TGTGCCAGCAGTTCAGGGTCATACTCCTACGAGCAGTACTTC
CDR3 protein: CASSSGSYSYEQYF

D gene: TRBD2
J gene: TRBJ2-4
clone size: many
V gene: TRBV10-3
CDR3 DNA: TGTGCCATCAGTGCCCTTGCGGGGGGCTTAAACATTCAGTACTTC
CDR3 protein: CAISALAGGLNIQYF

D gene: NA
J gene: TRBJ2-4
clone size: NA
V gene: TRBV2
CDR3 DNA: TGTGCCAGCCTCCGGGACCGCAATGACATTCAGTACTTC
CDR3 protein: CASLRDRNDIQYF

D gene: NA
J gene: TRBJ2-7
clone size: NA
V gene: TRBV12-3/TRBV12-4
CDR3 DNA: TGTGCCAGCAGCTCCGGGGCGTCCTACGAGCAGTACTTC
CDR3 protein: CASSSGASYEQYF

D gene: NA
J gene: TRBJ2-6
clone size: NA
V gene: TRBV14
CDR3 DNA: TGTGCCAGCAGCCGGACAGGGAGGGTCAACGTCCTGACTTTC
CDR3 protein: CASSRTGRVNVLTF

D gene: TRBD1
J gene: TRBJ2-7
clone size: NA
V gene: TRBV5-6
CDR3 DNA: TGTGCCAGCAGCCGGGACAGTTCTTTCTCCTACGAGCAGTACTTC
CDR3 protein: CASSRDSSFSYEQYF

D gene: NA
J gene: TRBJ2-1
clone size: NA
V gene: TRBV20-1
CDR3 DNA: TGCAGTGCTAGAGTGGGCGCGCAAGCCTACAATGAGCAGTTCTTC
CDR3 protein: CSARVGAQAYNEQFF

D gene: NA
J gene: TRBJ2-7
clone size: many
V gene: TRBV6-5
CDR3 DNA: TGTGCCAGCAGTTACCGACCGGGACCCGACGATTACGAGCAGTACTTC
CDR3 protein: CASSYRPGPDDYEQYF

D gene: TRBD2
J gene: TRBJ2-1
clone size: NA
V gene: TRBV27
CDR3 DNA: TGTGCCAGCAGTTTTCCGGGACTACGATACAATGAGCAGTTCTTC
CDR3 protein: CASSFPGLRYNEQFF

D gene: NA
J gene: TRBJ1-4
clone size: few
V gene: TRBV27
CDR3 DNA: TGTGCCAGCAGTTCTCTGTGGCCAACTAATGAAAAACTGTTTTTT
CDR3 protein: CASSSLWPTNEKLFF

D gene: NA
J gene: TRBJ2-7
clone size: NA
V gene: TRBV20-1
CDR3 DNA: TGCAGTGCTCTTGGAGTAAGGGGATTTGGGGGCTACGAGCAGTACTTC
CDR3 protein: CSALGVRGFGGYEQYF

D gene: TRBD1
J gene: TRBJ2-7
clone size: few
V gene: TRBV20-1
CDR3 DNA: TGCAGTGCTAGAGACCCCGGGACAGCCTACGAGCAGTACTTC
CDR3 protein: CSARDPGTAYEQYF

D gene: NA
J gene: TRBJ1-2
clone size: once
V gene: TRBV30
CDR3 DNA: TGTGCCTGGAGTGACGGGAGACATGGCTACACCTTC
CDR3 protein: CAWSDGRHGYTF

D gene: TRBD1
J gene: TRBJ1-6
clone size: NA
V gene: TRBV5-5
CDR3 DNA: TGTGCCGGGTCACAGGGGGCGAGTTCACCCCTCCACTTT
CDR3 protein: CAGSQGASSPLHF